The 5 T cell receptor beta chains below all came from one sample that was sequenced in a study of cytomegalovirus exposure and HLA in healthy donors. PCR amplification relied on 60 Vbeta primers (plus 13 Jbeta primers). Produced via immunoSEQ multiplex PCR; TCRdb's table is partial and in-frame only. The sample totals 100,000 to 150,000 clones; its top ten clones hold more than 1.5%. Sequencing was carried out using PBMCs. These TCRs come from a man in his late teens or twenties in good health and CMV-seronegative.

The V gene is TRBV25-1, the J gene TRBJ2-1, with D unclear. Trimming took off 1 base at V and 4 bases at J, with 5 bases between the two ends. CDR1 MGHDK and CDR2 SYGVNS come from the germline V gene. This CDR3 is built from 13 residues. This CDR3 reads CASSESRYNEQFF. CDR3 DNA: TGTGCCAGCAGTGAATCCCGGTACAATGAGCAGTTCTTC.

The chain carries TRBV29-1 and TRBJ1-2; possibly TRBD1 for D (6 bases). CDR1 and CDR2 from the germline V gene are SQVTM and ANQGSEA. The CDR3 sequence is 14 residues long. Trimming removed 3 bases from V and 5 bases from J, with 16 bases in between. For the CDR3, the DNA is TGCAGCGTTGATCTTGACAGGACGTCATATGGCTACACCTTC. Translation gives CSVDLDRTSYGYTF.

This rearrangement joins TRBV18 to TRBJ2-5; 10 bases match TRBD1. The germline V gene encodes CDR1 KGHSH and CDR2 LQKENI. The ends lost 3 bases at V and 4 bases at J; junction bases unmatched: 2. This CDR3 is built from 14 residues. DNA of the CDR3: TGTGCCAGCTCACCGGGGACAGGGGCAGAGACCCAGTACTTC. Translation: CASSPGTGAETQYF.

This sequence joins TRBV28 and TRBJ2-7; 9 bases align to TRBD2. The CDR3 spans 15 residues. Germline-derived CDR1 and CDR2 are MDHEN and SYDVKM. Trimming removed 4 bases from V and 4 bases from J; junction bases left unmatched: 8. CDR3 DNA: TGTGCCAGCAGTTCGTTTACTAGCGGGCCATACGAGCAGTACTTC. Its protein product is CASSSFTSGPYEQYF.

The chain recombines TRBV7-9 with TRBJ1-1; TRBD1 aligns across 7 bases. Germline loops: CDR1 SEHNR, CDR2 FQNEAQ (reference sequence). The trim removed 5 bases at V and 3 bases at J, leaving 6 bases unmatched. There are 14 residues in the CDR3. The CDR3 region is CASSLQGSYTEAFF. CDR3 DNA sequence: TGTGCCAGCAGCCTACAGGGGTCCTACACTGAAGCTTTCTTT.